What follows are 9 T cell receptor beta chains derived from one specimen sequenced in a study of beta chain features in type 1 diabetes. The authors reverse transcribed all of the isolated RNA, so sequencing captured expressed TCRB transcripts. This table comes from immunoSEQ multiplex PCR, and its TCRdb copy is limited to in-frame clones, with some not included. This table holds around 360,000 clones, around 12% found once. These TCRs' antigens remain unknown. Findings of the study overall: Shorter TCRB CDR3s, moderately but significantly so, marked every one of the four CD4+ subsets in Type 1 diabetes patients.

What was sequenced was naive CD4+ T cells from blood. Receptor source: a young woman with type 1 diabetes.

This clone was observed a handful of times. The chain joins TRBV5-1 to TRBJ2-2, with 7 bases aligning to TRBD2. The germline CDR1 and CDR2 sequences are SGHRS and YFSETQ. V was clipped by 4 bases and J by 7 bases; unmatched bases: 7. The CDR3 totals 14 residues. CDR3 nucleotide sequence: TGCGCCAGCAGCACGACTAGCATAGGCGGGGAGCTGTTTTTT. Protein product: CASSTTSIGGELFF.

This clone was seen a handful of times. This chain uses TRBV11-2 with TRBJ2-7; no clear D gene. V lost 3 bases and J 3 bases, leaving 6 bases between the germline ends. CDR1 and CDR2 from the germline V gene are SGHAT and FQNNGV. CDR3 length equals 12 residues. The CDR3 protein is CASSLSGYEQYF. The CDR3 coding sequence is TGTGCCAGCAGCTTGTCAGGCTACGAGCAGTACTTC.

The chain uses TRBV10-3 and TRBJ2-7; D gene unclear. The germline V gene has CDR1 ENHRY and CDR2 SYGVKD. The V end was cut by 6 bases, the J end by 3 bases, with 12 bases between. The CDR3 runs to 13 residues. CDR3 sequence reads: CAISELLIYEQYF. The DNA for the CDR3 is TGTGCCATCAGCGAACTCCTTATCTACGAGCAGTACTTC.

This rearrangement joins TRBV19 to TRBJ1-1; D possibly corresponds to TRBD1 (6 bases). The CDR3 spans 14 residues. Germline CDR1 and CDR2: LNHDA and SQIVND (reference sequence). V was shortened by 3 bases and J by 4 bases, with 12 bases between the two germline ends. For the CDR3, the DNA is TGTGCCAGTAGTATCCCAGGGGTAAGCACTGAAGCTTTCTTT. Translating it yields CASSIPGVSTEAFF.

This chain connects TRBV7-9 to TRBJ2-1, with 13 bases aligning to TRBD2. The CDR3 contains 17 residues. Germline V gene lookup returns CDR1 SEHNR and CDR2 FQNEAQ (reference sequence). V shed 5 bases, J shed 4 bases, and the junction held 8 bases outside the gene matches. The CDR3 DNA reads TGTGCCAGCAGCCTTCGACTAGCGGGAGGATTATACAATGAGCAGTTCTTC. It codes for CASSLRLAGGLYNEQFF.

V usage is TRBV29-1 and J usage is TRBJ1-2, with D perhaps TRBD1 (5 bases). Germline V CDR1 and CDR2: SQVTM, ANQGSEA. V dropped 8 bases and J dropped 5 bases, with 15 bases sitting between them. CDR3 length equals 12 residues. The DNA for the CDR3 is TGCAGCTCACTCGACAGAATATATGGCTACACCTTC. It codes for CSSLDRIYGYTF.

This clone was recorded a few times. The rearrangement joins TRBV5-1 to TRBJ1-1; D is possibly TRBD1 (6 bases). The germline gives CDR1 SGHRS, CDR2 YFSETQ. The CDR3 contains 15 residues. With 4 bases removed from V and 4 bases from J, the gap between germline ends came to 17 bases. The CDR3 nucleotides read TGCGCCAGCAGCCCCTCAGGGGAGTGGGGCACTGAAGCTTTCTTT. The encoded protein is CASSPSGEWGTEAFF.

This clone was seen a few times. The same CDR3 can be traced to other DNA sequences in this sample. This sequence joins TRBV9 and TRBJ2-3, with TRBD2 matching over 10 bases. CDR1 is SGDLS and CDR2 is YYNGEE in the germline V gene. V trimming: 1 base; J trimming: 1 base; junction bases outside the gene matches: 0. The CDR3 consists of 15 residues. The CDR3 nucleotides are TGTGCCAGCAGCGTACTAGCGGGGGGCACAGATACGCAGTATTTT. The encoded protein is CASSVLAGGTDTQYF.

This clone was seen a handful of times. The rearrangement joins TRBV2 to TRBJ2-5; TRBD2 is a possible D gene (5 bases). Germline CDR1 and CDR2: SNHLY and FYNNEI. Trimming left V 5 bases short and J 5 bases short, with 9 bases between. The CDR3 is made up of 12 amino acids. This chain's CDR3 is CASSLLAETQYF. The CDR3 DNA is TGTGCCAGCAGTTTGCTAGCTGAGACCCAGTACTTC. Combining the CDR3 with reference TRBV2 and TRBJ2-5 gives the whole variable domain EPEVTQTPSHQVTQMGQEVILRCVPISNHLYFYWYRQILGQKVEFLVSFYNNEISEKSEIFDDQFSVERPDGSNFTLKIRSTKLEDSAMYFCASSLLAETQYFGPGTRLLVL.